The 5 T cell receptor beta chains presented below share a single source sample, sequenced in a study of blood T cell repertoires in COVID-19. Sequencing was performed with immunoSEQ multiplex PCR; in TCRdb, only in-frame clones are kept and a portion is missing. This table has 200,000 to 300,000 clones, about 91% appearing once. Sequenced: PBMCs or T cells enriched from blood (not recorded which). The receptors derive from a woman aged 40 to 50 with acute COVID-19.

The DNA for the CDR3 is TGTGCCAGCTCACTAAGCCCGGCTTTCTTT. Its protein product is CASSLSPAFF. This sequence joins TRBV18 and TRBJ1-1; D is unresolved. The germline CDR1 and CDR2 sequences are KGHSH and LQKENI. Trimming cost V 4 bases and J 11 bases, with 8 bases left between them. CDR3 length: 10 amino acids. The full variable domain, with the rest looked up from reference TRBV18 and TRBJ1-1, is NAGVMQNPRHLVRRRGQEARLRCSPMKGHSHVYWYRQLPEEGLKFMVYLQKENIIDESGMPKERFSAEFPKEGPSILRIQQVVRGDSAAYFCASSLSPAFFGQGTRLTVV.

This clone showed up just a few times. The rearrangement uses TRBV7-9 and TRBJ2-3; tentatively, D is TRBD2 (6 bases). Germline V CDR1 and CDR2: SEHNR, FQNEAQ (reference sequence). This CDR3 is 15 amino acids long. V was cut by 0 bases and J by 4 bases, with 11 bases left in between. As DNA, the CDR3 is TGTGCCAGCAGCTTAGCGAGCCGGGGGTCAGATACGCAGTATTTT. As protein: CASSLASRGSDTQYF.

The gene calls are TRBV10-3 and TRBJ1-2; 9 bases are a match to TRBD1. V lost 0 bases to trimming and J lost 4 bases; unmatched junction nucleotides: 3. Per the germline V gene, CDR1 is ENHRY and CDR2 is SYGVKD. The CDR3 loop spans 15 amino acids. For the CDR3, the DNA is TGTGCCATCAGTGAGTCAACAGGGGGCACCTATGGCTACACCTTC. Its protein product is CAISESTGGTYGYTF.

V usage is TRBV2 and J usage is TRBJ2-7, with D maybe TRBD1 (5 bases). There are 15 residues in the CDR3. Trimming pared 0 bases from V and 9 bases from J, leaving 18 bases between. Germline-derived CDR1 and CDR2 are SNHLY and FYNNEI. The CDR3 region is CASSEALQGQYRQYF. CDR3 nucleotide sequence: TGTGCCAGCAGTGAAGCGCTTCAGGGCCAGTATCGGCAGTACTTC.

The chain carries TRBV7-6 and TRBJ2-3; 8 bases are shared with TRBD2. V lost 5 bases and J lost 3; bases outside the gene matches: 16. This CDR3 has 18 amino acids. The germline gives CDR1 SGHVS, CDR2 FNYEAQ. CDR3 residues: CASSPQASLAGWTDTQYF. CDR3 sequence (DNA): TGTGCCAGCAGCCCCCAAGCGAGCCTAGCGGGCTGGACAGATACGCAGTATTTT.